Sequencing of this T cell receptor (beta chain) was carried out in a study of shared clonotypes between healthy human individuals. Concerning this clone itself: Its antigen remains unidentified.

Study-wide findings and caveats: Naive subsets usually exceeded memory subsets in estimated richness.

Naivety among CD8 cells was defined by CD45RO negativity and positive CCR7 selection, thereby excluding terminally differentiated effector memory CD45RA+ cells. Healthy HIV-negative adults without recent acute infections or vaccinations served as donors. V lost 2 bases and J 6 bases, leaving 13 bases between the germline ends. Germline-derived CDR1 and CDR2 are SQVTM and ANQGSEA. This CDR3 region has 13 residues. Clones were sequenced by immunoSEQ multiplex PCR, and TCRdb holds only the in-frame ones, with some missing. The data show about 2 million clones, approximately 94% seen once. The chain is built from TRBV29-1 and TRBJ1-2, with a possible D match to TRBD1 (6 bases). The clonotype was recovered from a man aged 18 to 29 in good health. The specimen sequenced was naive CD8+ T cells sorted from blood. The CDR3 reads CSVEKRGMDGYTF. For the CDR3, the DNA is TGCAGCGTTGAAAAAAGGGGGATGGATGGCTACACCTTC.